Shown below are 11 T cell receptor beta chains from a single sample sequenced in a study of graft-versus-host responses after intestinal transplantation. The protocol was immunoSEQ multiplex PCR, while the TCRdb copy is restricted to in-frame clones and leaves out a portion. The sample includes about 43,000 clones, about 95% of them seen just once. The sample was PBMCs, taken more than 310 days after intestinal transplant. The source is a human patient who received an intestinal transplant, so some T cells may come from the graft donor.

This chain joins TRBV7-2 and TRBJ1-2; 8 bases are shared with TRBD1. J lost 4 bases, V lost 3 bases, and 7 bases had no gene match. The CDR3 is 15 residues long. The germline CDR1 and CDR2 sequences are SGHTA and FQGNSA. CDR3 in amino acids: CASSFSYGQGYGYTF. The CDR3 DNA reads TGTGCCAGCAGCTTCTCCTACGGACAGGGCTATGGCTACACCTTC.

This chain uses TRBV12-2 with TRBJ2-1. TRBV12-2 represents a pseudogene. The CDR3 extends over 14 amino acids. The CDR3 here is CASRLVVGSNEQFF. CDR3 DNA: TGTGCAAGTCGCTTAGTCGTGGGTTCCAATGAGCAGTTCTTC.

The rearrangement joins TRBV6-5 to TRBJ2-7; the D is unclear. CDR3 size: 12 residues. V dropped 5 bases and J dropped 9 bases, with 14 bases sitting between them. The V gene's germline CDR1 is MNHEY and CDR2 SVGAGI. CDR3 in DNA: TGTGCCAGCAGTCCAGGATCGAATAGGCAGTACTTC. It specifies CASSPGSNRQYF.

The V gene is TRBV5-6, the J gene TRBJ2-7; D possibly matches TRBD1 or TRBD2 (5 bases each). The germline V gene has CDR1 SGHDT and CDR2 YYEEEE. The CDR3 loop spans 13 amino acids. Trimming removed 3 bases from V and 3 bases from J, with 10 bases in between. The CDR3 DNA sequence: TGTGCCAGCAGCTCCCGGGACGGCTACGAGCAGTACTTC. It yields the protein CASSSRDGYEQYF.

This sequence joins TRBV15 and TRBJ1-4; TRBD1 agrees at 8 bases. Germline assignment: CDR1 LNHNV and CDR2 YYDKDF (reference sequence). V was clipped by 0 bases and J by 8 bases; unmatched bases: 8. The CDR3 contains 16 residues. Here the CDR3 DNA reads TGTGCCACCAGCAGAGACCCCAACAGGGGGAGAGAAAAACTGTTTTTT. This encodes CATSRDPNRGREKLFF.

The rearrangement joins TRBV28 to TRBJ2-7; D not certain. CDR3 size: 16 residues. The ends were cut back, 5 bases at V and 0 bases at J, with 17 bases in the middle. CDR1 and CDR2 from the germline V gene are MDHEN and SYDVKM. In DNA form, the CDR3 reads TGTGCCAGCAGTCAACCCCCCGGTTGGAGCTCCTACGAGCAGTACTTC. Encoded protein: CASSQPPGWSSYEQYF.

The V gene is TRBV11-1, the J gene TRBJ2-7, with D possibly TRBD1 on 6 matching bases. This CDR3 spans 13 amino acids. CDR1 is SGHAT, CDR2 FQDESV, per germline (reference sequence). Trimming shortened V by 5 bases and J by 5 bases, and 13 bases separated the two germline ends. The DNA of the CDR3 is TGTGCCAGCAGCACACAGGGTTTCAACGAGCAGTACTTC. This gives the protein CASSTQGFNEQYF.

The J gene is TRBJ2-6, the V gene TRBV9, with D perhaps matching TRBD2 (5 bases). This CDR3 is 15 amino acids long. The V end was cut by 3 bases, the J end by 1 base, with 8 bases between. Looked up from germline, CDR1 is SGDLS and CDR2 is YYNGEE. DNA for the CDR3: TGTGCCAGCAGCGCCCGGGATTCTGGGGCCAACGTCCTGACTTTC. This translates into CASSARDSGANVLTF.

This clone was recorded once. The CDR3: CASSLAGGAGHYEQYF. The CDR3 bases are TGCGCCAGCAGCCTGGCGGGGGGAGCCGGTCACTACGAGCAGTACTTC. The V gene is TRBV4-1, the J gene TRBJ2-7, with 8 positions matching TRBD2. The ends lost 4 bases at V and 3 bases at J; junction bases unmatched: 11. Germline V gene sequence: CDR1 MGHRA, CDR2 YSYEKL. This CDR3 contains 16 residues.

V and J are TRBV30 and TRBJ1-5, with D possibly matching TRBD1 (6 bases). V shed 2 bases and J shed 5 bases, with 10 bases lying between them. CDR3 length: 13 amino acids. Germline V lookup: CDR1 GTSNPN, CDR2 SVGIG (reference sequence). CDR3 amino acids: CAWSPGGDQPQHF. The CDR3 nucleotides are TGTGCCTGGAGTCCGGGGGGCGATCAGCCCCAGCATTTT.

CDR3 bases: TGCGCCAGCAGCGCCTTAACAGGGGATTCCGGGGAGCTGTTTTTT. Translating gives CASSALTGDSGELFF. V and J are TRBV5-1 and TRBJ2-2; 7 bases map to TRBD1. CDR3 length: 15 residues. The ends lost 4 bases at V and 6 bases at J; junction bases unmatched: 9. The germline V gene has CDR1 SGHRS and CDR2 YFSETQ.